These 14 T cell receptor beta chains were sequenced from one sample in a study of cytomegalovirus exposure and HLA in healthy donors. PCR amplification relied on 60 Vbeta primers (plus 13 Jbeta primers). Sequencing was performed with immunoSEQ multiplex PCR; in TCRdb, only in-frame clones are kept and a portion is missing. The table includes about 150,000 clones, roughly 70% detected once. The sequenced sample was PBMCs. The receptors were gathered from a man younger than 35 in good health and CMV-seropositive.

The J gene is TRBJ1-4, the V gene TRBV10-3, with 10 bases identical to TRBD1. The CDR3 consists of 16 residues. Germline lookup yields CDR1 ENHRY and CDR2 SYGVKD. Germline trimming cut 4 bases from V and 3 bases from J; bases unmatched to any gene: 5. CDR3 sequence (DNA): TGTGCCATCAGTGGGGGACAGGGGATTTCTAATGAAAAACTGTTTTTT. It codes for CAISGGQGISNEKLFF.

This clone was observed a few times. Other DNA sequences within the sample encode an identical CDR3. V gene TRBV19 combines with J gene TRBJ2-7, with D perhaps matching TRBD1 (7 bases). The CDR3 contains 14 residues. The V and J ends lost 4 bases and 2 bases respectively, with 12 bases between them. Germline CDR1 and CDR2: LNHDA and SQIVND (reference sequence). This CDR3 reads CASSRDREAYEQYF. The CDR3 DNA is TGTGCCAGTAGTAGAGACAGGGAGGCCTACGAGCAGTACTTC.

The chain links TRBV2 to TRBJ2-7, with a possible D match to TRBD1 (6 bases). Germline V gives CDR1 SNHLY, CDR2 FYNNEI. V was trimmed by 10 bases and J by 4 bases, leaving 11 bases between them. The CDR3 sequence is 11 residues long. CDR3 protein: CATRQAYEQYF. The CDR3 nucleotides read TGTGCCACCCGACAGGCGTACGAGCAGTACTTC.

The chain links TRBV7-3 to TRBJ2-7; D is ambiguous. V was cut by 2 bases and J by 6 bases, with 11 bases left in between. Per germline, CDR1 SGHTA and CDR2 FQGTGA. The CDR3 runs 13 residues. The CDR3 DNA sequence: TGTGCCAGCAGCTTATCCCTAACTTCCGAGCAGTACTTC. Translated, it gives CASSLSLTSEQYF.

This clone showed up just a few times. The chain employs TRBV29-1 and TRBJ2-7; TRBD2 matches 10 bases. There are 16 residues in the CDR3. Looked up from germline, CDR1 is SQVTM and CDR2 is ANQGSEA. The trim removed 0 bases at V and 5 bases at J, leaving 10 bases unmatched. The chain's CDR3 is CSVEDHRASGRNEQYF. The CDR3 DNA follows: TGCAGCGTTGAAGATCATAGGGCTAGCGGGAGAAACGAGCAGTACTTC.

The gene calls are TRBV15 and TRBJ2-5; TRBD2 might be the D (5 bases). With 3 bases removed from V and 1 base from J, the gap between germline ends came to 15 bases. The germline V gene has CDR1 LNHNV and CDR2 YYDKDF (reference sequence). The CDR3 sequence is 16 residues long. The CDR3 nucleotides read TGTGCCACCAGCAGCCGTCTAGCCCTCTTCCAAGAGACCCAGTACTTC. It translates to CATSSRLALFQETQYF.

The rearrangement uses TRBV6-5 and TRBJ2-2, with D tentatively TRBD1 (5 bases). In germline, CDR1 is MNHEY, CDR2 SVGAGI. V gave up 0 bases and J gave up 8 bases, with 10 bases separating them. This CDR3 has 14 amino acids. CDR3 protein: CASSYSRVGGELFF. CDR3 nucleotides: TGTGCCAGCAGTTACTCCAGGGTCGGGGGGGAGCTGTTTTTT.

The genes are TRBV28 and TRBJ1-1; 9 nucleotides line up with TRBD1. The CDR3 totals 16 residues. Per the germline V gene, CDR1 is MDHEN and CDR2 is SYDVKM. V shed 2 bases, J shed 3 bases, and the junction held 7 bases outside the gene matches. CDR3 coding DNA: TGTGCCAGCAGTTTAGCCGGGACAGGGTTGGACACTGAAGCTTTCTTT. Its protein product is CASSLAGTGLDTEAFF.

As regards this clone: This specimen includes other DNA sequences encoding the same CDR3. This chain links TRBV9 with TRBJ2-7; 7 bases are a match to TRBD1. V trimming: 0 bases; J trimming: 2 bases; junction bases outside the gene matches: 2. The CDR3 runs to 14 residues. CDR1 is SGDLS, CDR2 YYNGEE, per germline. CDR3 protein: CASSVGQGAYEQYF. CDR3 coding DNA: TGTGCCAGCAGCGTAGGTCAGGGGGCCTACGAGCAGTACTTC.

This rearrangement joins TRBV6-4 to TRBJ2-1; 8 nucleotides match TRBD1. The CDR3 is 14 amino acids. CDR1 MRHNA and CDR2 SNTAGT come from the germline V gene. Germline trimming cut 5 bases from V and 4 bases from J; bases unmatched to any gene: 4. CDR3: CASSPGQEYNEQFF. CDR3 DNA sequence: TGTGCCAGCAGTCCGGGACAGGAATACAATGAGCAGTTCTTC.

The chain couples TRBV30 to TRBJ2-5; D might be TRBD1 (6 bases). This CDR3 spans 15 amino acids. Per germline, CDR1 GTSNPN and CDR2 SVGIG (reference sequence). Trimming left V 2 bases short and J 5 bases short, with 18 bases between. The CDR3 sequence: CAWSTFWTAKETQYF. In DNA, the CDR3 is TGTGCCTGGAGTACCTTCTGGACAGCCAAGGAGACCCAGTACTTC.

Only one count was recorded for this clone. CDR3 region: CAISQKGLHEQYF. The CDR3 coding sequence is TGTGCCATCAGCCAGAAGGGGTTACACGAGCAGTACTTC. V and J are TRBV10-3 and TRBJ2-7; D possibly corresponds to TRBD1 (5 bases). V lost 6 bases, J lost 5 bases, and 14 bases lay in between. The CDR3 runs 13 residues. The germline gives CDR1 ENHRY, CDR2 SYGVKD.

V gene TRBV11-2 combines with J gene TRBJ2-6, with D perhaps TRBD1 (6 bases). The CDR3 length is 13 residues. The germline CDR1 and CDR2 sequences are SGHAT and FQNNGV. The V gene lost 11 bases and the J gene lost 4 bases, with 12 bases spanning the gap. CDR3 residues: CAGTLSGANVLTF. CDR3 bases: TGTGCCGGGACACTCTCAGGGGCCAACGTCCTGACTTTC.

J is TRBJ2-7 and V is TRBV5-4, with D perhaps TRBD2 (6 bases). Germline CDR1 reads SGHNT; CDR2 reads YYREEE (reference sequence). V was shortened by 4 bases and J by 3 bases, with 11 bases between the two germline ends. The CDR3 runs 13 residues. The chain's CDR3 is CASSAGRSYEQYF. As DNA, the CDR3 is TGTGCCAGCAGCGCGGGACGCAGCTACGAGCAGTACTTC.